Reported below is one T cell receptor beta chain. This entry belongs to a study of blood T cell repertoires in COVID-19. The table came from immunoSEQ multiplex PCR; TCRdb's copy has only in-frame clones and leaves some out. The sample lists approximately 40,000 clones, about nine tenths occurring once. The V end lost 3 bases, the J end lost 1 base, and 9 bases lay between the germline ends. Germline assignment: CDR1 SGHAT and CDR2 FQNNGV. This CDR3 comprises 14 residues. This TCR was recovered from a man between 60 and 75 years old with acute or convalescent COVID-19. The specimen sequenced was peripheral blood. V and J are TRBV11-2 and TRBJ1-1; D ambiguous. CDR3 region: CASSFVGRNTEAFF. The CDR3 DNA is TGTGCCAGCAGCTTCGTTGGGAGGAACACTGAAGCTTTCTTT.